These 17 T cell receptor beta chains were sequenced from one sample in a study of T cells in localized non-small cell lung cancer. Clones were sequenced by immunoSEQ multiplex PCR, and TCRdb holds only the in-frame ones, with some missing. Of 31,000 or so clones listed, nearly 90% are singletons. Sequencing used peripheral blood mononuclear cells, obtained before any cancer treatment. These receptor sequences come from a woman aged 40-69 years with stage III lung adenocarcinoma.

The V gene is TRBV6-1, the J gene TRBJ2-3, with D perhaps matching TRBD1 (6 bases). Germline V lookup: CDR1 MNHNS, CDR2 SASEGT. The V gene lost 10 bases and the J gene lost 1 base, with 15 bases spanning the gap. The CDR3 spans 14 residues. DNA for the CDR3: TGTGCCATCACTCCAGGGGCTCGCACAGATACGCAGTATTTT. It specifies CAITPGARTDTQYF.

The chain recombines TRBV28 with TRBJ2-3; D possibly corresponds to TRBD1 (5 bases). The germline V gene encodes CDR1 MDHEN and CDR2 SYDVKM. This CDR3 region has 14 residues. Deletions cut 4 bases from V and 6 bases from J, with 14 bases between. The CDR3 bases are TGTGCCAGCAGTTGGGGTGCAGGGAAGGATACGCAGTATTTT. The encoded protein is CASSWGAGKDTQYF.

This clone was counted only a few times. The CDR3 region is CASSQDRYTEAFF. The DNA of the CDR3 is TGTGCCAGCAGCCAAGACCGGTACACTGAAGCTTTCTTT. The V and J genes are TRBV4-2 and TRBJ1-1; D not certain. Trimming took off 0 bases at V and 3 bases at J, with 5 bases between the two ends. The germline gives CDR1 LGHNA, CDR2 YNFKEQ. The CDR3 extends over 13 amino acids.

This sequence joins TRBV2 and TRBJ2-1; TRBD2 might be the D (6 bases). The CDR3 extends over 15 amino acids. Trimming pared 3 bases from V and 1 base from J, leaving 10 bases between. Germline V lookup: CDR1 SNHLY, CDR2 FYNNEI. CDR3 loop: CASSEEAGSYNEQFF. The CDR3 nucleotides read TGTGCCAGCAGTGAGGAAGCGGGTTCCTACAATGAGCAGTTCTTC.

The CDR3 region has the DNA TGTGCCAGCAGCCTAGGGACTATCGATCAGCCCCAGCATTTT. This gives the protein CASSLGTIDQPQHF. The V and J genes are TRBV9 and TRBJ1-5, with D possibly being TRBD1 (5 bases). This CDR3 has 14 amino acids. V lost 4 bases, J lost 5 bases, and 13 bases lay in between. Per the germline V gene, CDR1 is SGDLS and CDR2 is YYNGEE. The whole variable domain, filled in from reference TRBV9 and TRBJ1-5, reads DSGVTQTPKHLITATGQRVTLRCSPRSGDLSVYWYQQSLDQGLQFLIQYYNGEERAKGNILERFSAQQFPDLHSELNLSSLELGDSALYFCASSLGTIDQPQHFGDGTRLSIL.

The chain is built from TRBV28 and TRBJ2-3; D is undetermined. V lost 3 bases to trimming and J lost 0 bases, with 7 bases between them. Germline CDR1 reads MDHEN; CDR2 reads SYDVKM. CDR3 length equals 14 residues. The CDR3 nucleotides read TGTGCCAGCAGTTTTCAGACTAGCACAGATACGCAGTATTTT. Translation gives CASSFQTSTDTQYF.

Only one count was recorded for this clone. The chain uses TRBV11-2 and TRBJ2-1, with 9 bases that match TRBD2. The CDR3 loop spans 16 amino acids. From germline, CDR1 is SGHAT and CDR2 FQNNGV. With 3 bases clipped from V and 2 bases from J, the junction kept 5 bases outside the gene matches. For the CDR3, the DNA is TGTGCCAGCAGCTTTATGGCGGGGGGGCCCTACAATGAGCAGTTCTTC. Translated, it gives CASSFMAGGPYNEQFF.

This clone was found once. The chain combines TRBV2 with TRBJ2-1; the D is unclear. V lost 8 bases to trimming and J lost 6 bases, with 11 bases between them. This CDR3 contains 12 residues. Per the germline V gene, CDR1 is SNHLY and CDR2 is FYNNEI. CDR3 sequence: CASRLEGNEQFF. In nucleotides, the CDR3 is TGTGCCAGCCGGCTAGAAGGCAATGAGCAGTTCTTC.

The V and J genes are TRBV27 and TRBJ2-7; TRBD1 agrees at 8 bases. This CDR3 comprises 14 residues. CDR1 is MNHEY, CDR2 SMNVEV, per germline (reference sequence). J was trimmed by 0 bases and V by 5 bases; bases with no gene match: 3. CDR3 bases: TGTGCCAGCAGTAGGACAGGGATCTCCTACGAGCAGTACTTC. Translating it yields CASSRTGISYEQYF.

This chain joins TRBV19 and TRBJ1-1; the D is unclear. Trimming shortened V by 7 bases and J by 0 bases, and 12 bases separated the two germline ends. Germline CDR1 LNHDA, CDR2 SQIVND (reference sequence). CDR3 size: 14 residues. For the CDR3, the DNA is TGTGCCAGTACCCCCTCCCGCTTGAACACTGAAGCTTTCTTT. This gives the protein CASTPSRLNTEAFF.

The chain has TRBV29-1 and TRBJ1-2; no clear D. The CDR3 extends over 14 amino acids. V was trimmed by 6 bases and J by 1 base, leaving 15 bases between them. Germline lookup yields CDR1 SQVTM and CDR2 ANQGSEA. CDR3 DNA sequence: TGCAGCGTCGACCCCACAGCCAGTAACTATGGCTACACCTTC. It specifies CSVDPTASNYGYTF.

This rearrangement joins TRBV5-6 to TRBJ2-7; no definite D call. This CDR3 has 15 residues. Germline values: CDR1 SGHDT, CDR2 YYEEEE. The ends were cut back, 3 bases at V and 3 bases at J, with 16 bases in the middle. CDR3 residues: CASSSAKRPYYEQYF. As DNA, the CDR3 is TGTGCCAGCAGCTCGGCTAAGAGGCCCTACTACGAGCAGTACTTC.

This clone was observed once. CDR3 nucleotides: TGTGCCAGCAGCTTGTTGGGGGGGATCCTTTACTATGGCTACACCTTC. Translation: CASSLLGGILYYGYTF. V is TRBV5-5 and J is TRBJ1-2, with D possibly TRBD1 on 5 matching bases. The CDR3 is 16 amino acids. From germline, CDR1 is SGHKS and CDR2 YYEKEE (reference sequence). V shed 1 base and J shed 3 bases, with 16 bases lying between them. The whole variable domain, remainder taken from reference TRBV5-5 and TRBJ1-2, is DAGVTQSPTHLIKTRGQQVTLRCSPISGHKSVSWYQQVLGQGPQFIFQYYEKEERGRGNFPDRFSARQFPNYSSELNVNALLLGDSALYLCASSLLGGILYYGYTFGSGTRLTVV.

This clone was found a few times. This chain links TRBV11-2 with TRBJ2-7, with TRBD2 matching over 7 bases. The length of the CDR3 is 14 residues. From germline, CDR1 is SGHAT and CDR2 FQNNGV. The trim removed 1 base at V and 3 bases at J, leaving 3 bases unmatched. CDR3: CASSLGGGFYEQYF. In DNA form, the CDR3 reads TGTGCCAGCAGCTTAGGGGGGGGTTTCTACGAGCAGTACTTC.

This rearrangement joins TRBV9 to TRBJ2-3, with D possibly being TRBD1 (5 bases). The CDR3 spans 13 residues. Germline loops: CDR1 SGDLS, CDR2 YYNGEE. Trimming shortened V by 2 bases and J by 5 bases, and 9 bases separated the two germline ends. The CDR3 spells CASSVRGGDTQYF. The CDR3 DNA is TGTGCCAGCAGCGTTAGGGGCGGAGATACGCAGTATTTT.

This rearrangement joins TRBV4-3 to TRBJ1-1; the D is unclear. V was cut by 0 bases and J by 3 bases, with 8 bases left in between. This CDR3 spans 14 amino acids. The germline gives CDR1 LGHNA, CDR2 YSLEER. The CDR3 DNA reads as TGCGCCAGCAGCCAAGACATCCAGCACACTGAAGCTTTCTTT. This codes for CASSQDIQHTEAFF.

This clone was recorded once. The chain uses TRBV11-3 and TRBJ2-2; possibly TRBD2 for D (5 bases). V was pared by 2 bases and J by 4 bases, with 17 bases between. From germline, CDR1 is SGHNT and CDR2 YENEEA. This CDR3 spans 17 amino acids. The CDR3 here is CASSLRTLRGLTGELFF. The CDR3 DNA follows: TGTGCCAGCAGCTTAAGAACCTTGAGAGGGCTCACCGGGGAGCTGTTTTTT.